Given below is one T cell receptor (beta chain) in context. These data come from a study of blood T cell repertoires in COVID-19. Clones were sequenced by immunoSEQ multiplex PCR, and TCRdb holds only the in-frame ones, with some missing. The repertoire includes approximately 180,000 clones, 70% to 90% of them detected once, and roughly 9.7% sits in the top ten. CDR1 is SNHLY, CDR2 FYNNEI, per germline. The ends were cut back, 7 bases at V and 3 bases at J, with 15 bases in the middle. This CDR3 region has 14 residues. The chain links TRBV2 to TRBJ2-5; possibly TRBD1 for D (6 bases). The sequencing sample was made of peripheral blood. The origin of this receptor is a human donor with active or convalescent COVID-19. The donor label of this sample is uncertain. CDR3 nucleotide sequence: TGTGCCAGCACTACAGGGTGGGGCAAAGAGACCCAGTACTTC. Translating gives CASTTGWGKETQYF. The full variable domain, its missing parts supplied by reference TRBV2 and TRBJ2-5, is EPEVTQTPSHQVTQMGQEVILRCVPISNHLYFYWYRQILGQKVEFLVSFYNNEISEKSEIFDDQFSVERPDGSNFTLKIRSTKLEDSAMYFCASTTGWGKETQYFGPGTRLLVL.